What follows are 28 T cell receptor beta chains derived from one specimen sequenced in a study of blood T cell repertoires in COVID-19. Clones were read by immunoSEQ multiplex PCR, and TCRdb kept only the in-frame ones, dropping some. There are 140,000 to 150,000 clones in the sample; roughly 84% occur only once, and 8.5% to 9% lies in the top ten. Sequencing was done on a sample of peripheral blood. The receptor source for this set is a man in his thirties or forties with COVID-19, enrolled during active disease.

As concerns this clone: Within the sample, other DNA sequences also encode this same CDR3. The chain has TRBV28 and TRBJ2-5; 8 bases line up with TRBD2. CDR3 length: 14 residues. V shed 6 bases, J shed 4 bases, and the junction held 7 bases outside the gene matches. Germline CDR1 and CDR2: MDHEN and SYDVKM. Here the CDR3 reads CASSSGGGRETQYF. CDR3 bases: TGTGCCAGCAGCTCGGGGGGGGGACGAGAGACCCAGTACTTC.

The chain uses TRBV10-2 and TRBJ2-5, with 12 bases lining up with TRBD1. Germline V gives CDR1 WSHSY, CDR2 SAAADI. This CDR3 has 15 residues. The V and J ends lost 5 bases and 7 bases, in that order; junction bases with no gene match: 8. The CDR3 protein is CASSPGTGGFPTQYF. For the CDR3, the DNA is TGCGCCAGCAGTCCCGGGACAGGGGGCTTTCCGACCCAGTACTTC.

This CDR3 is CASSETPRGLYEQYF. The DNA of the CDR3 is TGTGCCAGCAGTGAAACTCCCAGGGGCCTCTACGAGCAGTACTTC. The rearrangement joins TRBV6-1 to TRBJ2-7, with D tentatively TRBD1 (6 bases). The CDR3 has 15 residues. Germline lookup yields CDR1 MNHNS and CDR2 SASEGT. V was shortened by 2 bases and J by 3 bases, with 14 bases between the two germline ends.

V usage is TRBV30 and J usage is TRBJ2-7, with D perhaps matching TRBD2 (6 bases). The V end lost 1 base, the J end lost 3 bases, and 7 bases lay between the germline ends. The germline V gene has CDR1 GTSNPN and CDR2 SVGIG (reference sequence). The CDR3 has 12 amino acids. CDR3 nucleotide sequence: TGTGCCTGGAGTGGGGACTTCTACGAGCAGTACTTC. Its translation: CAWSGDFYEQYF.

This chain links TRBV28 with TRBJ2-7, with 13 bases that match TRBD2. The J segment lost 5 bases and the V segment lost 6 bases, leaving 28 bases of the junction unmatched. This CDR3 contains 22 residues. Looked up from germline, CDR1 is MDHEN and CDR2 is SYDVKM. The CDR3 coding sequence is TGTGCCAGCAGCCTCCGTGGGCTCCTGACAGGGGCTGGACTAGCGGGAGTGAACGAGCAGTACTTC. It codes for CASSLRGLLTGAGLAGVNEQYF.

The rearrangement joins TRBV10-3 to TRBJ2-5, with 8 bases matching TRBD2. The CDR3 runs to 12 residues. Germline CDR1 reads ENHRY; CDR2 reads SYGVKD. Trimming at V came to 10 bases and at J to 4 bases, leaving 5 bases not matched to a gene. In DNA, the CDR3 is TGTGCCACCGGGACTAGTACAGAGACCCAGTACTTC. The encoded protein is CATGTSTETQYF.

The chain recombines TRBV19 with TRBJ2-2, with 8 positions matching TRBD1. CDR1 LNHDA and CDR2 SQIVND come from the germline V gene (reference sequence). The V gene end was trimmed by 0 bases and the J gene end by 4 bases; junction bases not matched to a gene: 10. The CDR3 consists of 18 residues. Written as DNA, the CDR3 is TGTGCCAGTAGTATAGAAGGACAGGGATTGACGGCCACCGGGGAGCTGTTTTTT. Its translation is CASSIEGQGLTATGELFF. The complete variable domain, with remaining parts taken from reference TRBV19 and TRBJ2-2, reads DGGITQSPKYLFRKEGQNVTLSCEQNLNHDAMYWYRQDPGQGLRLIYYSQIVNDFQKGDIAEGYSVSREKKESFPLTVTSAQKNPTAFYLCASSIEGQGLTATGELFFGEGSRLTVL.

The rearrangement links TRBV11-2 to TRBJ1-4, with 8 positions matching TRBD1. Trimming took 5 bases from V and 8 from J; bases not matched to a gene: 10. Germline CDR1 is SGHAT and CDR2 is FQNNGV. This CDR3 spans 15 amino acids. The chain's CDR3 is CASSPRTGPGEKLFF. DNA for the CDR3: TGTGCCAGCAGCCCGCGGACAGGGCCGGGAGAAAAACTGTTTTTT. Filled out from reference TRBV11-2 and TRBJ1-4, the complete variable domain reads EAGVAQSPRYKIIEKRQSVAFWCNPISGHATLYWYQQILGQGPKLLIQFQNNGVVDDSQLPKDRFSAERLKGVDSTLKIQPAKLEDSAVYLCASSPRTGPGEKLFFGSGTQLSVL.

The V gene is TRBV18, the J gene TRBJ2-1; a weak D match, TRBD2 (6 bases). Germline values: CDR1 KGHSH, CDR2 LQKENI. V lost 3 bases to trimming and J lost 6 bases, with 12 bases between them. The CDR3 is 14 amino acids. The CDR3, as DNA: TGTGCCAGCTCACCGGCGGGATCGGGCAATGAGCAGTTCTTC. It specifies CASSPAGSGNEQFF. The full variable domain, with the rest looked up from reference TRBV18 and TRBJ2-1, is NAGVMQNPRHLVRRRGQEARLRCSPMKGHSHVYWYRQLPEEGLKFMVYLQKENIIDESGMPKERFSAEFPKEGPSILRIQQVVRGDSAAYFCASSPAGSGNEQFFGPGTRLTVL.

The rearrangement uses TRBV2 and TRBJ1-4; TRBD1 matches 9 bases. With V trimmed by 0 bases and J by 8 bases, 4 bases remained unmatched. This CDR3 region has 15 residues. In germline, CDR1 is SNHLY, CDR2 FYNNEI. In DNA, the CDR3 is TGTGCCAGCAGTGAAGCTGGGACAGGGTCCGAAAAACTGTTTTTT. Protein product: CASSEAGTGSEKLFF.

The rearrangement joins TRBV6-2 or TRBV6-3 to TRBJ1-5, with 8 bases fitting TRBD1. The germline CDR1 and CDR2 sequences are MNHEY and SVGEGT. J was trimmed by 1 base and V by 4 bases; bases with no gene match: 9. The CDR3 has 17 amino acids. CDR3 residues: CASSSSGGVVSNQPQHF. The CDR3, as DNA: TGTGCCAGCAGTTCATCAGGGGGCGTAGTCAGCAATCAGCCCCAGCATTTT.

CDR3 coding DNA: TGTGCCAGCAGTTTAGGGCTCTCCTACGAGCAGTACTTC. This translates into CASSLGLSYEQYF. The V call is TRBV27, the J call TRBJ2-7, with unresolved D. The CDR3 extends over 13 amino acids. V was clipped by 2 bases and J by 0 bases, with 5 bases between them. Germline assignment: CDR1 MNHEY and CDR2 SMNVEV (reference sequence).

The gene calls are TRBV19 and TRBJ2-1, with TRBD2 matching over 14 bases. CDR1 and CDR2 (germline): LNHDA, SQIVND (reference sequence). This CDR3 spans 16 amino acids. After removal of 8 bases from V and 3 bases from J, the junction contained 6 bases not matched to a gene. CDR3 nucleotide sequence: TGTGCCAGTCGGGGACTAGCGGGGGCCAACTACAATGAGCAGTTCTTC. It specifies CASRGLAGANYNEQFF. Supplemented by reference TRBV19 and TRBJ2-1, the full variable domain reads DGGITQSPKYLFRKEGQNVTLSCEQNLNHDAMYWYRQDPGQGLRLIYYSQIVNDFQKGDIAEGYSVSREKKESFPLTVTSAQKNPTAFYLCASRGLAGANYNEQFFGPGTRLTVL.

The chain carries TRBV15 and TRBJ1-5; no clear D gene. Between the trimmed V and J ends, which lost 0 bases and 7 bases, there was a span of 10 bases. The CDR3 has 14 amino acids. Germline loops: CDR1 LNHNV, CDR2 YYDKDF (reference sequence). In DNA form, the CDR3 reads TGTGCCACCAGCAGAGATTCCGGGAACCAGCCCCAGCATTTT. Translation: CATSRDSGNQPQHF.

V usage is TRBV24-1 and J usage is TRBJ2-7; 9 nucleotides line up with TRBD1. This CDR3 is built from 15 residues. Unmatched junction bases numbered 7, after V lost 5 bases and J lost 3 bases. Germline V gene sequence: CDR1 KGHDR, CDR2 SFDVKD. CDR3 DNA sequence: TGTGCCACCAGTGGGGTTTCGGACAGGGGCTACGAGCAGTACTTC. It yields the protein CATSGVSDRGYEQYF.

The CDR3 region has the DNA TGTGCCAGCAGCTTGGTTAGCGGGATCAAGTACTTC. This sequence encodes CASSLVSGIKYF. V and J are TRBV5-5 and TRBJ2-7, with 8 bases lining up with TRBD2. The germline gives CDR1 SGHKS, CDR2 YYEKEE (reference sequence). V shed 0 bases, J shed 11 bases, and the junction held 4 bases outside the gene matches. This CDR3 spans 12 amino acids.

The genes are TRBV9 and TRBJ2-2, with TRBD1 as a possible D gene (6 bases). Trimming pared 4 bases from V and 2 bases from J, leaving 12 bases between. The CDR3 spans 15 residues. Germline V gene sequence: CDR1 SGDLS, CDR2 YYNGEE. CDR3 protein: CASSPRDTNTGELFF. DNA for the CDR3: TGTGCCAGCAGCCCCCGGGACACTAACACCGGGGAGCTGTTTTTT.

The chain has TRBV6-5 and TRBJ1-1, with D possibly matching TRBD1 (5 bases). Trimming took off 7 bases at V and 0 bases at J, with 12 bases between the two ends. The CDR3 contains 14 residues. Germline V gene data show CDR1 as MNHEY and CDR2 as SVGAGI. The CDR3 nucleotides read TGTGCCAGCATCCTAGACAGAATGAACACTGAAGCTTTCTTT. Translated: CASILDRMNTEAFF.

The rearrangement joins TRBV6-5 to TRBJ1-1; 8 bases align to TRBD1. This CDR3 has 13 residues. The germline gives CDR1 MNHEY, CDR2 SVGAGI. With 6 bases clipped from V and 9 bases from J, the junction kept 9 bases outside the gene matches. The CDR3 here is CASRIQGGGQAFF. For the CDR3, the DNA is TGTGCCAGCAGAATACAGGGGGGGGGCCAAGCTTTCTTT.

As DNA, the CDR3 is TGTGCCAGCAGCCCCCCGAGGGCCTCCTACGAGCAGTACTTC. Translated: CASSPPRASYEQYF. The V gene is TRBV28, the J gene TRBJ2-7, with D possibly matching TRBD2 (5 bases). Trimming removed 6 bases from V and 0 bases from J, with 12 bases in between. This CDR3 contains 14 residues. Germline loops: CDR1 MDHEN, CDR2 SYDVKM. The full variable domain, rest sourced from reference TRBV28 and TRBJ2-7, is DVKVTQSSRYLVKRTGEKVFLECVQDMDHENMFWYRQDPGLGLRLIYFSYDVKMKEKGDIPEGYSVSREKKERFSLILESASTNQTSMYLCASSPPRASYEQYFGPGTRLTVT.

The table lists this clone with a count of one. V and J are TRBV10-3 and TRBJ1-1; the D gene is possibly TRBD1 (5 bases). The CDR3 is 17 amino acids. Germline values: CDR1 ENHRY, CDR2 SYGVKD. Trimming pared 6 bases from V and 1 base from J, leaving 21 bases between. This CDR3 reads CAIREAQGSLANTEAFF. CDR3 in DNA: TGTGCCATCAGAGAGGCGCAGGGTTCATTGGCGAACACTGAAGCTTTCTTT.

This chain connects TRBV30 to TRBJ1-2; 10 nucleotides agree with TRBD1. V was pared by 3 bases and J by 4 bases, with 8 bases of the junction left unmatched. The length of the CDR3 is 15 residues. Germline V gene sequence: CDR1 GTSNPN, CDR2 SVGIG (reference sequence). Here the CDR3 DNA reads TGTGCCTGGAGCGTGGGGACAGGGGCCAGCTATGGCTACACCTTC. As protein: CAWSVGTGASYGYTF.

This chain joins TRBV5-4 and TRBJ2-4; perhaps TRBD1 as D (5 bases). The germline V gene has CDR1 SGHNT and CDR2 YYREEE (reference sequence). This CDR3 region has 12 residues. Between the trimmed V and J ends, which lost 6 bases and 7 bases, there was a span of 11 bases. The CDR3 spells CASMAGNNIQYF. The CDR3 coding sequence is TGTGCCAGCATGGCAGGGAATAACATTCAGTACTTC.

J is TRBJ2-2 and V is TRBV11-2, with unresolved D. V lost 4 bases and J lost 6, with 15 bases in between. Germline lookup yields CDR1 SGHAT and CDR2 FQNNGV. The CDR3 totals 15 residues. The CDR3, as DNA: TGTGCCAGCAGCTCCACTATAGCAATTGCCGGGGAGCTGTTTTTT. It encodes CASSSTIAIAGELFF.

The rearrangement uses TRBV5-4 and TRBJ2-7; D not resolved. From germline, CDR1 is SGHNT and CDR2 YYREEE (reference sequence). V dropped 4 bases and J dropped 1 base, with 9 bases sitting between them. This CDR3 region has 13 residues. CDR3 sequence reads: CASSKKLSYEQYF. The CDR3 DNA reads TGTGCCAGCAGCAAAAAACTATCCTACGAGCAGTACTTC.

This clone was counted a few times. The chain couples TRBV27 to TRBJ2-2, with D possibly matching TRBD2 (6 bases). V was trimmed by 4 bases and J by 7 bases, leaving 16 bases between them. The germline V gene has CDR1 MNHEY and CDR2 SMNVEV (reference sequence). The CDR3 runs to 15 residues. CDR3 sequence: CASSSGRVIGGELFF. CDR3 bases: TGTGCCAGCAGTTCCGGGAGAGTCATTGGCGGGGAGCTGTTTTTT.

This chain connects TRBV28 to TRBJ1-5; 9 nucleotides agree with TRBD1. Germline CDR1 and CDR2: MDHEN and SYDVKM. This CDR3 is 13 amino acids long. The trim removed 5 bases at V and 4 bases at J, leaving 0 bases unmatched. CDR3 DNA sequence: TGTGCCAGCAGTGACAGGGGGAATCAGCCCCAGCATTTT. This translates into CASSDRGNQPQHF.

The rearrangement joins TRBV21-1 to TRBJ2-1; no DNA check was done on the table's D call, TRBD2. TRBV21-1 is classified as a pseudogene. CDR3 size: 22 residues. The CDR3 sequence is CASSKAPHLGLAGGSSYNEQFF. The CDR3 DNA reads TGTGCCAGCAGCAAAGCACCCCACTTGGGACTAGCGGGAGGGAGCTCCTACAATGAGCAGTTCTTC.